This is a list of T cell receptor beta chains from one sample in a study of blood T cell repertoires in COVID-19. Here immunoSEQ multiplex PCR was the method, and the copy in TCRdb shows in-frame clones only, minus some. Of roughly 240,000 clones listed, less than 85% are singletons. The sample was peripheral blood. The origin of the receptors is a man in his 60s who had recovered from COVID-19. The CDR3 runs from the conserved cysteine through the conserved F or W. Fields, in order: J gene, clone size, D gene, V gene, CDR3 DNA, CDR3 protein. The D gene is left open where the match is weak. Only part of the rows carry a size: once, few, many, or a class if the clone is expanded.

j_gene: TRBJ1-1
abundance: NA
d_gene: NA
v_gene: TRBV9
CDR3nt: TGTGCCAGCAGCGTAGCAGGATCCAAAGCTTTCTTT
CDR3aa: CASSVAGSKAFF

j_gene: TRBJ2-1
abundance: NA
d_gene: NA
v_gene: TRBV19
CDR3nt: TGTGCCACCACGAGCAGGGGGGCCTTTAATGAGCAGTTCTTC
CDR3aa: CATTSRGAFNEQFF

j_gene: TRBJ2-7
abundance: NA
d_gene: NA
v_gene: TRBV28
CDR3nt: TGTGCCAGCGCCGGGAGTTTAAACTACGAGCAGTACTTC
CDR3aa: CASAGSLNYEQYF

j_gene: TRBJ1-1
abundance: NA
d_gene: NA
v_gene: TRBV6-5
CDR3nt: TGTGCCAGCAGCGCTAGTAGGTTGAACACTGAAGCTTTCTTT
CDR3aa: CASSASRLNTEAFF

j_gene: TRBJ2-7
abundance: NA
d_gene: TRBD2
v_gene: TRBV6-5
CDR3nt: TGTGCCAGCGGGAGGGCAACCTACGAGCAGTACTTC
CDR3aa: CASGRATYEQYF

j_gene: TRBJ2-2
abundance: NA
d_gene: TRBD1
v_gene: TRBV19
CDR3nt: TGTGCCACCAAGACAGGGATGAACACCGGGGAGCTGTTTTTT
CDR3aa: CATKTGMNTGELFF

j_gene: TRBJ1-1
abundance: once
d_gene: TRBD1
v_gene: TRBV10-3
CDR3nt: TGTGCCATCAGTGAGCTGGACAGGGGGAACACTGAAGCTTTCTTT
CDR3aa: CAISELDRGNTEAFF

j_gene: TRBJ2-5
abundance: NA
d_gene: TRBD2
v_gene: TRBV7-9
CDR3nt: TGTGCCAGCAGCGGATGGGGGGGAAAAGAGACCCAGTACTTC
CDR3aa: CASSGWGGKETQYF

j_gene: TRBJ2-7
abundance: NA
d_gene: TRBD2
v_gene: TRBV5-1
CDR3nt: TGCGCCAGCCAGGCCGGGACTAGCTCCTACGAGCAGTACTTC
CDR3aa: CASQAGTSSYEQYF

j_gene: TRBJ1-1
abundance: NA
d_gene: NA
v_gene: TRBV6-5
CDR3nt: TGTGCCAGCAGAGTGACGGGTAACACTGAAGCTTTCTTT
CDR3aa: CASRVTGNTEAFF

j_gene: TRBJ2-2
abundance: medium-sized
d_gene: TRBD2
v_gene: TRBV28
CDR3nt: TGTGCCAGCAGTTTATGGCAGCTAGCGGGAGGGCCAGGGGAGCTGTTTTTT
CDR3aa: CASSLWQLAGGPGELFF

j_gene: TRBJ2-2
abundance: NA
d_gene: TRBD2
v_gene: TRBV12-3/TRBV12-4
CDR3nt: TGTGCCAGCAGGCGGGGGGACACCGGGGAGCTGTTTTTT
CDR3aa: CASRRGDTGELFF

j_gene: TRBJ1-4
abundance: NA
d_gene: NA
v_gene: TRBV27
CDR3nt: TGTGCCAGCAGTGCAGGGGCACGAGAAAAACTGTTTTTT
CDR3aa: CASSAGAREKLFF

j_gene: TRBJ2-7
abundance: NA
d_gene: TRBD1
v_gene: TRBV28
CDR3nt: TGTGCCAGCACCCGAATGGACAGGGGCTACGAGCAGTACTTC
CDR3aa: CASTRMDRGYEQYF

j_gene: TRBJ2-7
abundance: NA
d_gene: NA
v_gene: TRBV7-9
CDR3nt: TGTGCCAGCAGCCCAGCTAGTCTCTCCTACGAGCAGTACTTC
CDR3aa: CASSPASLSYEQYF

j_gene: TRBJ1-4
abundance: NA
d_gene: NA
v_gene: TRBV6-1
CDR3nt: TGTGCCAGCAGTGGTGTGGGAGCTGCAACTAATGAAAAACTGTTTTTT
CDR3aa: CASSGVGAATNEKLFF

j_gene: TRBJ1-4
abundance: NA
d_gene: NA
v_gene: TRBV27
CDR3nt: TGTGCCAGCAGTTTATGGCGGGGTAATGAAAAACTGTTTTTT
CDR3aa: CASSLWRGNEKLFF

j_gene: TRBJ2-5
abundance: NA
d_gene: NA
v_gene: TRBV29-1
CDR3nt: TGCAGCGTCCTAGGATCCGGGGAGGAGACCCAGTACTTC
CDR3aa: CSVLGSGEETQYF

j_gene: TRBJ2-3
abundance: NA
d_gene: TRBD2
v_gene: TRBV28
CDR3nt: TGTGCCAGCAGTTTCCCCAGCGGGGGAGGTACAGATACGCAGTATTTT
CDR3aa: CASSFPSGGGTDTQYF

j_gene: TRBJ2-7
abundance: NA
d_gene: TRBD1
v_gene: TRBV19
CDR3nt: TGTGCCAGTAGCCGGGGACAGGCCTACGAGCAGTACTTC
CDR3aa: CASSRGQAYEQYF

j_gene: TRBJ1-3
abundance: NA
d_gene: NA
v_gene: TRBV11-2
CDR3nt: TGTGCCAGCAGCTTAAACGGTTACTCTGGAAACACCATATATTTT
CDR3aa: CASSLNGYSGNTIYF

j_gene: TRBJ2-1
abundance: few
d_gene: NA
v_gene: TRBV11-2
CDR3nt: TGTGCCAGCAGCAACGGGCAACGGGAGAGGAATGAGCAGTTCTTC
CDR3aa: CASSNGQRERNEQFF

j_gene: TRBJ2-7
abundance: once
d_gene: TRBD1
v_gene: TRBV29-1
CDR3nt: TGCAGCGTTGAGTCTGGACAGGGGGCTCTCCAGTACTTC
CDR3aa: CSVESGQGALQYF

j_gene: TRBJ2-1
abundance: NA
d_gene: NA
v_gene: TRBV5-4
CDR3nt: TGTGCCAGCAGGCTTCCGGGAGTCAATGAGCAGTTCTTC
CDR3aa: CASRLPGVNEQFF

j_gene: TRBJ2-3
abundance: once
d_gene: TRBD1
v_gene: TRBV29-1
CDR3nt: TGCAGCGTTGAAGTGTTACGGCCCGGGACAGGGGGGATGGATACGCAGTATTTT
CDR3aa: CSVEVLRPGTGGMDTQYF

j_gene: TRBJ1-3
abundance: NA
d_gene: NA
v_gene: TRBV9
CDR3nt: TGTGCCAGCAGCGCCCAGGTAACAGGTTACTCTGGAAACACCATATATTTT
CDR3aa: CASSAQVTGYSGNTIYF

j_gene: TRBJ2-1
abundance: few
d_gene: TRBD2
v_gene: TRBV25-1
CDR3nt: TGTGCCAGCAGTGAGCTAACAGCGGGAGGGAGGGATGAGCAGTTCTTC
CDR3aa: CASSELTAGGRDEQFF

j_gene: TRBJ2-7
abundance: many
d_gene: TRBD1
v_gene: TRBV7-9
CDR3nt: TGTGCCAGCGGTGGACAGGGGGCCCGATACGAGCAGTACTTC
CDR3aa: CASGGQGARYEQYF

j_gene: TRBJ2-2
abundance: NA
d_gene: NA
v_gene: TRBV10-3
CDR3nt: TGTGCCACCCGGACACACGACACCGGGGAGCTGTTTTTT
CDR3aa: CATRTHDTGELFF

j_gene: TRBJ1-4
abundance: NA
d_gene: TRBD1
v_gene: TRBV10-3
CDR3nt: TGTGCCGCAAGGTCAGGGGGAAGTTCCGAAAAACTGTTTTTT
CDR3aa: CAARSGGSSEKLFF

j_gene: TRBJ1-2
abundance: NA
d_gene: TRBD1
v_gene: TRBV3-1/TRBV3-2
CDR3nt: TGTGCCAGCAGCCAAGAACGGCAGGGGGTCGGCTACACCTTC
CDR3aa: CASSQERQGVGYTF

j_gene: TRBJ2-5
abundance: NA
d_gene: TRBD1
v_gene: TRBV19
CDR3nt: TGTGCCAGTAGTACATCCGGGACAGGGAGGTTCGAGACCCAGTACTTC
CDR3aa: CASSTSGTGRFETQYF

j_gene: TRBJ1-4
abundance: NA
d_gene: NA
v_gene: TRBV6-5
CDR3nt: TGTGCCAGCAGTTACGGAGGGTTCGGGGGAGAAAAACTGTTTTTT
CDR3aa: CASSYGGFGGEKLFF

j_gene: TRBJ1-1
abundance: NA
d_gene: TRBD1
v_gene: TRBV6-5
CDR3nt: TGTGCCAGCTCCAATACAGGGGATAACACTGAAGCTTTCTTT
CDR3aa: CASSNTGDNTEAFF

j_gene: TRBJ2-3
abundance: NA
d_gene: TRBD2
v_gene: TRBV7-2
CDR3nt: TGTGCCAGCAGCCGCCGGGGGGGAGGCACAGATACGCAGTATTTT
CDR3aa: CASSRRGGGTDTQYF

j_gene: TRBJ1-1
abundance: NA
d_gene: NA
v_gene: TRBV7-9
CDR3nt: TGTGCCAGCAGCTTAATTGGCGACTTCGAGGGTTTCTTT
CDR3aa: CASSLIGDFEGFF

j_gene: TRBJ2-3
abundance: NA
d_gene: TRBD2
v_gene: TRBV7-3
CDR3nt: TGTGCCAGCAGCTCTCTGGCGGGGGGCACAGATACGCAGTATTTT
CDR3aa: CASSSLAGGTDTQYF

j_gene: TRBJ2-7
abundance: NA
d_gene: NA
v_gene: TRBV28
CDR3nt: TGTGCCAGCAGTTTATGGGGCCAAAGGGGCTACGAGCAGTACTTC
CDR3aa: CASSLWGQRGYEQYF

j_gene: TRBJ2-1
abundance: NA
d_gene: TRBD2
v_gene: TRBV5-1
CDR3nt: TGCGCCAGCAGTAATATCGGGACTAGCGGGATTAATGAGCAGTTCTTC
CDR3aa: CASSNIGTSGINEQFF

j_gene: TRBJ1-1
abundance: NA
d_gene: NA
v_gene: TRBV19
CDR3nt: TGTGCCAGTAGTATCGGGATCTTCAGGACTGGGGAGAACACTGAAGCTTTCTTT
CDR3aa: CASSIGIFRTGENTEAFF

j_gene: TRBJ2-7
abundance: NA
d_gene: NA
v_gene: TRBV3-1/TRBV3-2
CDR3nt: TGTGCCAGCAGCCAAGAGCCGGCGGGACGGAGTCACTTC
CDR3aa: CASSQEPAGRSHF

j_gene: TRBJ2-3
abundance: many
d_gene: NA
v_gene: TRBV7-6
CDR3nt: TGTGCCAGCAGCTTAGCGCCCAGTCGCACAGATACGCAGTATTTT
CDR3aa: CASSLAPSRTDTQYF

j_gene: TRBJ1-1
abundance: NA
d_gene: TRBD1
v_gene: TRBV27
CDR3nt: TGTGCCAGCAGTTTATTTGGGACAGGGGGGAACACTGAAGCTTTCTTT
CDR3aa: CASSLFGTGGNTEAFF

j_gene: TRBJ2-3
abundance: NA
d_gene: TRBD2
v_gene: TRBV27
CDR3nt: TGTGCCAGCAGTTCCCCCTCGAGAAGCGGGACCACAGATACGCAGTATTTT
CDR3aa: CASSSPSRSGTTDTQYF

j_gene: TRBJ2-7
abundance: NA
d_gene: NA
v_gene: TRBV11-2
CDR3nt: TGTGCCAGCAGCTTAGTGCCCGGGGAGCAGTACTTC
CDR3aa: CASSLVPGEQYF

j_gene: TRBJ1-1
abundance: NA
d_gene: TRBD1
v_gene: TRBV19
CDR3nt: TGTGCCAGTAGTACGGGACAGGGGGGATGGGAAGCTTTCTTT
CDR3aa: CASSTGQGGWEAFF

j_gene: TRBJ2-7
abundance: NA
d_gene: NA
v_gene: TRBV6-5
CDR3nt: TGTGCCAGCCTAACGTGGAGCGAGAGATCTTACGAGCAGTACTTC
CDR3aa: CASLTWSERSYEQYF

j_gene: TRBJ2-5
abundance: NA
d_gene: NA
v_gene: TRBV5-8
CDR3nt: TGTGCCAGCAGCCAGGACTGGGAAGAGACCCAGTACTTC
CDR3aa: CASSQDWEETQYF

j_gene: TRBJ1-1
abundance: NA
d_gene: NA
v_gene: TRBV11-2
CDR3nt: TGTGCCAGCAGCTTCACATACACTGAAGCTTTCTTT
CDR3aa: CASSFTYTEAFF

j_gene: TRBJ1-1
abundance: NA
d_gene: NA
v_gene: TRBV11-1
CDR3nt: TGTGCCAGCAGGAGGGAACTGAACACTGAAGCTTTCTTT
CDR3aa: CASRRELNTEAFF